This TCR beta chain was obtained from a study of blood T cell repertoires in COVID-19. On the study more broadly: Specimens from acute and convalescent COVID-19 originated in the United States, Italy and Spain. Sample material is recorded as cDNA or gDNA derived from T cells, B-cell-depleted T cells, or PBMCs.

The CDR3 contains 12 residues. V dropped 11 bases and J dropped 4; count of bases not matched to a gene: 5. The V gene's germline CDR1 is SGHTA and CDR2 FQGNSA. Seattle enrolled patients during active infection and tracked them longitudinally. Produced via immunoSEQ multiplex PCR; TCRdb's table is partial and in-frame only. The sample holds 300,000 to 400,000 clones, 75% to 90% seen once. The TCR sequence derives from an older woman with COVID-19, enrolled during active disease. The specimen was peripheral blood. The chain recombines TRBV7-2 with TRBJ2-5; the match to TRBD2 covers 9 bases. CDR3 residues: CAAGGAGETQYF. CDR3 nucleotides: TGTGCCGCGGGGGGGGCGGGAGAGACCCAGTACTTC.